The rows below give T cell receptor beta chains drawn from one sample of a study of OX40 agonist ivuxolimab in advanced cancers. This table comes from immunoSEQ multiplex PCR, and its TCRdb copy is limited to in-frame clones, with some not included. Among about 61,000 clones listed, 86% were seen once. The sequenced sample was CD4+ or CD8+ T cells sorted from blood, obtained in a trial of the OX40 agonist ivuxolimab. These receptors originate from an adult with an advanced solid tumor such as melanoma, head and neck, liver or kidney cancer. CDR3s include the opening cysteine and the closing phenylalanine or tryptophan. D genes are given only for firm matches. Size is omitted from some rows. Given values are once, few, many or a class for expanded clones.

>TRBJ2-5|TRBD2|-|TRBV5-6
TGTGCCAGCAGCCTCGGGCGGGAGTGGGAGACCCAGTACTTC
CASSLGREWETQYF
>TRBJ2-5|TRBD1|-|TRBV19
TGTGCCAGTAGTATAGATTTCCAGACAGGGGGAGAGTATGAGACCCAGTACTTC
CASSIDFQTGGEYETQYF
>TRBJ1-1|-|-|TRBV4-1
TGCGCCAGCAGCCAAGATCTGGGGGACAAGTCCCGCAAAGCTTTCTTT
CASSQDLGDKSRKAFF
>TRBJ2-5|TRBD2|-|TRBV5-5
TGTGCCAGCAGCACGGGAGGAGAGACCCAGTACTTC
CASSTGGETQYF
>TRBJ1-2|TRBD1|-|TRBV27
TGTGCCAGCAGTCCCCGGACAGGGGCTTACTATGGCTACACCTTC
CASSPRTGAYYGYTF
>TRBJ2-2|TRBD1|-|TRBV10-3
TGTGCCATCAGACCGGGACAGGGGTCCACCGGGGAGCTGTTTTTT
CAIRPGQGSTGELFF
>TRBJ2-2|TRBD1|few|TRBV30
TGTGCCTGGAGTCCACAGGGGGCCGAGGGCACCGGGGAGCTGTTTTTT
CAWSPQGAEGTGELFF
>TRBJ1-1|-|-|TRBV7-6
TGTGCCAGCAGCTTAGGGGCAGCCGCCGTAGCTTTCTTT
CASSLGAAAVAFF
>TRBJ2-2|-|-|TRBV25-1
TGTGCCAGCAGTATGATAGCGTCCGCGAACACCGGGGAGCTGTTTTTT
CASSMIASANTGELFF
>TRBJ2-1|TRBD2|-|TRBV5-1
TGCGCCAGCAGCATTACTAGCGGGAGGCCTAGCTCCTACAATGAGCAGTTCTTC
CASSITSGRPSSYNEQFF
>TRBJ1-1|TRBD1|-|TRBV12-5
TGTGCTAGTGGCAGGGGGGGAAGCACTGAAGCTTTCTTT
CASGRGGSTEAFF
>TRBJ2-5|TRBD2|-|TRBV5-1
TGCGCCAGCAGCTTGTTTAGTAGCGGGGGCCAAGAGACCCAGTACTTC
CASSLFSSGGQETQYF
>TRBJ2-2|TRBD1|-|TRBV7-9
TGTGCCAGCAGCCCTGGGACAGGGTTGGCCGGGGAGCTGTTTTTT
CASSPGTGLAGELFF
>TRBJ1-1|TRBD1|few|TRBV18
TGTGCCAGCTCACCACCGTCGGGACAGGGGGCGACTGAAGCTTTCTTT
CASSPPSGQGATEAFF
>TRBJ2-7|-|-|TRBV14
TGTGCCAGCAGCCAAGGGGCGTCGGCCTCCTACGAGCAGTACTTC
CASSQGASASYEQYF
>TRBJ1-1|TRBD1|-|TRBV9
TGTGCCAGCAGCGTAGTGGGGACAGGGGGTGAAGCTTTCTTT
CASSVVGTGGEAFF
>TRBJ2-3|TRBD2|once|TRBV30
TGTGCCTGGTGTGCGGGGGAAGCAGATACGCAGTATTTT
CAWCAGEADTQYF
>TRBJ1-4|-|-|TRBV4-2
TGTGCCAGCAGCTGGACAGATGCAACTAATGAAAAACTGTTTTTT
CASSWTDATNEKLFF
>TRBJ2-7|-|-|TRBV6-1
TGTGCCAGCGCCGGAGGCAGCTTCTACGAGCAGTACTTC
CASAGGSFYEQYF
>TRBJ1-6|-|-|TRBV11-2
TGTGCCAGCAGCCAGGGGACCTATAATTCACCCCTCCACTTT
CASSQGTYNSPLHF
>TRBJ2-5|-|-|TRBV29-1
TGCAGCGTACGGGGGGCCGGGGAGACCCAGTACTTC
CSVRGAGETQYF
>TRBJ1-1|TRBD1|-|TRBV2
TGTGCCAGCAGTTTGGGACAGGGGTTCACTGAAGCTTTCTTT
CASSLGQGFTEAFF
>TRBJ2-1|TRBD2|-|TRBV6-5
TGTGCCAGCAGTTACCTAGCGGGGGTAGAGCAGTTCTTC
CASSYLAGVEQFF
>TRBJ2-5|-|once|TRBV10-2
TGCGCCAGCACCTTAGCGGACCAAGAGACCCAGTACTTC
CASTLADQETQYF
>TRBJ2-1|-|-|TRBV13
TGTGCCAGCAGCTTAGTTGGCGATGGCGAGCAGTTCTTC
CASSLVGDGEQFF
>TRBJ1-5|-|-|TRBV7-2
TGTGCCAGCAGCTCCACAACGGGTCAGCCCCAGCATTTT
CASSSTTGQPQHF
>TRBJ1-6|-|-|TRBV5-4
TGTGCCAGCAGCTGGGGGGGCCCCACTTTTAGGGATAATTCACCCCTCCACTTT
CASSWGGPTFRDNSPLHF
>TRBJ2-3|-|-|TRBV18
TGTGCCAGCTCACCCCAAGCCGACGGAGATACGCAGTATTTT
CASSPQADGDTQYF
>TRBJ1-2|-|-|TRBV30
TGTGCCTGGGAAGACGGCAACTATGGCTACACCTTC
CAWEDGNYGYTF
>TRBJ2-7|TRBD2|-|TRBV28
TGTGCCAGCAGTTTAAATAGTAAGGGACTAGCGGGACGCTACGAGCAGTACTTC
CASSLNSKGLAGRYEQYF
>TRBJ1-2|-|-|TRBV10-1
TGCGCCAGCAGTGTAAGGCAGGGTTACGATAGTGGCTACACCTTC
CASSVRQGYDSGYTF
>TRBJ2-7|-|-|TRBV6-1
TGTGCCAGCAGTGAAGCACCCCAAGGTAAGTACTTC
CASSEAPQGKYF
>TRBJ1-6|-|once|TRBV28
TGTGCCAGCAGTTTATCCCCCGGGGCAGGGGATAATTCACCCCTCCACTTT
CASSLSPGAGDNSPLHF
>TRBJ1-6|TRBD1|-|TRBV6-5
TGTGCCAGTATACAGGGGGCTAACTTCTATTCACCCCTCCACTTT
CASIQGANFYSPLHF
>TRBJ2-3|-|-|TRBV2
TGTGCCAGCAGTGAAGGAAACAGGGTGGCGCAGTATTTT
CASSEGNRVAQYF
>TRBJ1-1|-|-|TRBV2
TGTGCCAGCAGTGAAGGGTACACTGAAGCTTTCTTT
CASSEGYTEAFF
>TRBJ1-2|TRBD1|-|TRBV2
TGTGCCAGCAGTTTACAGGGGAACGGCTACACCTTC
CASSLQGNGYTF
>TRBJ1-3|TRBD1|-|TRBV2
TGTGCCAGCAGGCGGGAGGGGGCGACTGGAAACACCATATATTTT
CASRREGATGNTIYF
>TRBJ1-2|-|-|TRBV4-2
TGTGCCAGCAGCCAAGGCAGTGGATCGGATGGCTACACCTTC
CASSQGSGSDGYTF
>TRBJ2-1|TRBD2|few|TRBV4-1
TGCGCCAGCAGCCAAGGGCTAGCGGGGGCCCACTCCTACAATGAGCAGTTCTTC
CASSQGLAGAHSYNEQFF
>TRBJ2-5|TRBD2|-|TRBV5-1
TGCGCCAGCACCTCAATTGGACTAGTAGCGGAGACCCAGTACTTC
CASTSIGLVAETQYF
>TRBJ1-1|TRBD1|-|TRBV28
TGTGCCTCCTCGGGGACCAGGGGGCGACGAACTGAAGCTTTCTTT
CASSGTRGRRTEAFF
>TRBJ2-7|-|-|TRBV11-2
TGTGCCAGCAGCTTAGATCCAGGCCCCTACGAGCAGTACTTC
CASSLDPGPYEQYF
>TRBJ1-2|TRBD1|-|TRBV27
TGTGCCAGCAGTTTAGGGACAGGGACTGGCTACACCTTC
CASSLGTGTGYTF
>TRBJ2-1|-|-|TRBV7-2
TGTGCCAGCAGCTTAAAGGGAGGCGATGAGCAGTTCTTC
CASSLKGGDEQFF
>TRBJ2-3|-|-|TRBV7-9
TGTGCCAGCAGCTTAAACTCCTTAAGTACAGATACGCAGTATTTT
CASSLNSLSTDTQYF
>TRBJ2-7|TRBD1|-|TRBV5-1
TGCGCCAGCAGCTCGACAGGGGCCTACGAGCAGTACTTC
CASSSTGAYEQYF
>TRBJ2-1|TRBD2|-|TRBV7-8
TGTGCCAGCAGCCGGACTAGCGGGAGTTATGGCTACAATGAGCAGTTCTTC
CASSRTSGSYGYNEQFF
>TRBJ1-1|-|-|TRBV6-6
TGTGCCAGCATTCCGGACGGGGTGAAGACTGAAGCTTTCTTT
CASIPDGVKTEAFF
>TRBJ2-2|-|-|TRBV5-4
TGTGCCAGCAGCACGCCGACCCAAGGGTCCGGGGAGCTGTTTTTT
CASSTPTQGSGELFF
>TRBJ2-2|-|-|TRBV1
TGCACCAGCAGCCAAGATGCCCTAGCGGGGGCCGTACTTAACACCGGGGAGCTGTTTTTT
CTSSQDALAGAVLNTGELFF
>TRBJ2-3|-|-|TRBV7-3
TGTGCCAGCAGCCCCCACCGGGCGACTAGCACAGATACGCAGTATTTT
CASSPHRATSTDTQYF
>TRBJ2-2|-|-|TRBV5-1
TGCGCCAGCAGCTTGGTTGGGCCCGGGGAGCTGTTTTTT
CASSLVGPGELFF
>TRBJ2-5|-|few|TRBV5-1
TGCGCCAGCAGCTTGGAACGGGAGAGGGAGACCCAGTACTTC
CASSLERERETQYF
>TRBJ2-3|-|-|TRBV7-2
TGTGCCAGCAGCCGTCGGTTGCGGGACGGAGATACGCAGTATTTT
CASSRRLRDGDTQYF
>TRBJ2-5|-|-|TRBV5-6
TGTGCCAGCAGCTTTTCAAGGGGGACCCAGTACTTC
CASSFSRGTQYF
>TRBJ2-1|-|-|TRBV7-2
TGTGCCAGCAGCTTAGTCGCCGGAGAGGTCTATGAGCAGTTCTTC
CASSLVAGEVYEQFF
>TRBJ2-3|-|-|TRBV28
TGTGCCAGTGTCAAAGATACGCAGTATTTT
CASVKDTQYF